This entry lists 18 T cell receptor beta chains sequenced from one sample in a study of T cell repertoires in aging, cancer and after chemotherapy. Peripheral blood genomic DNA, not sorted cells or RNA, was the template. Multiplex touch-down PCR with TRB-A/B primers amplified rearranged V-D-J TRB sequences. TCRdb recomputed calls from the multiplex PCR reads with MiXCR, one row per CDR3 protein. The sample records thousands of distinct CDR3 sequences, over 25% being singletons. The source material was blood. These receptor sequences come from a human donor with a solid tumor.

This clonotype was seen a handful of times. The chain carries TRBV19 and TRBJ1-5, with a weak D call TRBD1 (5 bases). Trimming pared 5 bases from V and 3 bases from J, leaving 11 bases between. CDR1 is LNHDA, CDR2 SQIVND, per germline (reference sequence). The CDR3 covers 14 residues. The CDR3 coding sequence is TGTGCCAGTAGTTTGGGACGGCCCAATCAGCCCCAGCATTTT. Amino acids: CASSLGRPNQPQHF.

V is TRBV5-1 and J is TRBJ1-6, with D unresolved. Germline values: CDR1 SGHRS, CDR2 YFSETQ. V was clipped by 8 bases and J by 7 bases, with 13 bases between them. This CDR3 is built from 13 residues. Written as DNA, the CDR3 is TGCGCCAGTCGGACCGTTGACAATTCACCCCTCCACTTT. Its protein is CASRTVDNSPLHF.

Relative to its sample, this clonotype is medium-sized (0.01 to 0.1%). This chain links TRBV6-6 with TRBJ1-2; 7 bases align to TRBD1. The trim removed 6 bases at V and 5 bases at J, leaving 12 bases unmatched. The CDR3 is made up of 15 amino acids. Germline V CDR1 and CDR2: MNHNY, SVGAGI (reference sequence). CDR3 bases: TGTGCCAGCAGCCAATACCGGGACAGTTCGTATGGCTACACCTTC. Its protein product is CASSQYRDSSYGYTF.

This sequence joins TRBV20-1 and TRBJ2-3, with TRBD1 identical over 9 bases. CDR3 length: 12 residues. The V gene's germline CDR1 is DFQATT and CDR2 SNEGSKA (reference sequence). Losses at the gene ends were 7 bases for V and 3 bases for J; bases not matched to a gene: 2. This chain's CDR3 is CSGGTGTDTQYF. The DNA for the CDR3 is TGCAGTGGTGGGACAGGGACAGATACGCAGTATTTT.

This chain uses TRBV27 with TRBJ1-2; the D gene is possibly TRBD1 (5 bases). Germline loops: CDR1 MNHEY, CDR2 SMNVEV (reference sequence). Trimming shortened V by 8 bases and J by 1 base, and 14 bases separated the two germline ends. The length of the CDR3 is 14 residues. In nucleotides, the CDR3 is TGTGCCAGCCGACCTAGGGGCGGTAACTATGGCTACACCTTC. Amino acid sequence: CASRPRGGNYGYTF.

As to this clonotype: A read error may produce the germline difference seen at one junction end. The rearrangement uses TRBV5-1 and TRBJ2-7, with D possibly TRBD1 on 5 matching bases. The germline V gene encodes CDR1 SGHRS and CDR2 YFSETQ. The CDR3 totals 14 residues. The CDR3 DNA reads as TGTGCCAGAAGCCCGTACAGGATGGACTACGAGCAGTACTTC. This codes for CARSPYRMDYEQYF.

V usage is TRBV28 and J usage is TRBJ1-4; 7 bases are shared with TRBD1. The CDR3 contains 17 residues. The germline gives CDR1 MDHEN, CDR2 SYDVKM. The ends lost 6 bases at V and 3 bases at J; junction bases unmatched: 13. In nucleotides, the CDR3 is TGTGCCAGCAGCCTGGCGGAACAGGGGTGGTCTAATGAAAAACTGTTTTTT. This encodes CASSLAEQGWSNEKLFF.

This clonotype is deemed medium-sized (0.01 to 0.1%). The chain joins TRBV6-1 to TRBJ1-5; TRBD1 is a possible D gene (6 bases). With 2 bases removed from V and 0 bases from J, the gap between germline ends came to 20 bases. CDR1 MNHNS and CDR2 SASEGT come from the germline V gene. The CDR3 is 19 residues long. CDR3 sequence (DNA): TGTGCCAGCAGTGAAAGGGGGTTATGGACAGATTATAGCAATCAGCCCCAGCATTTT. As protein: CASSERGLWTDYSNQPQHF.

The chain links TRBV30 to TRBJ1-3, with 11 bases that match TRBD1. J gave up 3 bases and V 8 bases, and 9 bases lay outside the gene matches. Looked up from germline, CDR1 is GTSNPN and CDR2 is SVGIG (reference sequence). This CDR3 comprises 15 residues. CDR3 residues: CAESVGTGGGNTIYF. Here the CDR3 DNA reads TGTGCCGAATCCGTGGGGACAGGGGGTGGAAACACCATATATTTT.

The chain joins TRBV5-1 to TRBJ2-2; 10 bases align to TRBD1. V gave up 5 bases and J gave up 7 bases; unmatched junction bases: 5. The CDR3 extends over 14 amino acids. Per germline, CDR1 SGHRS and CDR2 YFSETQ. The CDR3 is CASRPGQGLGELFF. The CDR3 DNA sequence: TGCGCCAGCAGACCGGGACAGGGGCTCGGGGAGCTGTTTTTT. Supplemented by reference TRBV5-1 and TRBJ2-2, the full variable domain reads KAGVTQTPRYLIKTRGQQVTLSCSPISGHRSVSWYQQTPGQGLQFLFEYFSETQRNKGNFPGRFSGRQFSNSRSEMNVSTLELGDSALYLCASRPGQGLGELFFGEGSRLTVL.

This chain uses TRBV6-5 with TRBJ2-1, with TRBD2 matching over 12 bases. After removal of 4 bases from V and 0 bases from J, the junction contained 7 bases not matched to a gene. Looked up from germline, CDR1 is MNHEY and CDR2 is SVGAGI. The CDR3 runs 18 residues. CDR3 protein: CASSSLTSGGSSYNEQFF. DNA for the CDR3: TGTGCCAGCAGTTCGTTAACTAGCGGGGGGAGCTCCTACAATGAGCAGTTCTTC.

The J gene is TRBJ2-3, the V gene TRBV12-3 or TRBV12-4, with 7 bases lining up with TRBD1. The CDR3 extends over 13 amino acids. With V trimmed by 6 bases and J by 2 bases, 2 bases remained unmatched. The CDR3 bases are TGTGCCAGCAGGACAGGGAACACAGATACGCAGTATTTT. Its translation: CASRTGNTDTQYF.

The chain is built from TRBV7-2 and TRBJ2-7, with TRBD2 matching 11 bases. The CDR3 length is 16 residues. CDR1 is SGHTA, CDR2 FQGNSA, per germline. Losses at the gene ends were 1 base for V and 2 bases for J; bases not matched to a gene: 4. The CDR3 protein is CASSLVPSGRTYEQYF. DNA for the CDR3: TGTGCCAGCAGCTTAGTCCCTAGCGGGAGGACCTACGAGCAGTACTTC.

This clonotype was seen a handful of times. The chain carries TRBV7-9 and TRBJ1-6; D is ambiguous. The CDR3 runs 14 residues. Germline loops: CDR1 SEHNR, CDR2 FQNEAQ (reference sequence). V was pared by 3 bases and J by 6 bases, with 9 bases between. This CDR3 is CASSFGRLNSPLHF. DNA for the CDR3: TGTGCCAGCAGCTTTGGACGGCTTAATTCACCCCTCCACTTT.

This clonotype is medium-sized (0.01 to 0.1%) within its sample. The chain combines TRBV5-6 with TRBJ1-2; perhaps TRBD1 as D (6 bases). Germline CDR1 and CDR2: SGHDT and YYEEEE. CDR3 length: 13 amino acids. V was pared by 4 bases and J by 5 bases, with 12 bases between. CDR3 sequence (DNA): TGTGCCAGCAGCGTGACAGGAGCGTATGGCTACACCTTC. Amino acid sequence: CASSVTGAYGYTF.

This clonotype appeared a few times. The rearrangement links TRBV12-3 or TRBV12-4 to TRBJ1-2; D not resolved. Trimming took 6 bases from V and 5 from J, leaving 16 bases between them. The CDR3 has 14 amino acids. The CDR3 here is CASSRRWEKYGYTF. As DNA, the CDR3 is TGTGCCAGCAGCCGTAGGTGGGAGAAATATGGCTACACCTTC.

This clonotype was detected only a few times. V and J are TRBV18 and TRBJ1-2; no firm D call. The germline V and J ends were trimmed by 0 bases and 7 bases, with 12 bases remaining between them. The CDR3 is made up of 14 amino acids. In germline, CDR1 is KGHSH, CDR2 LQKENI. The chain's CDR3 is CASSPPGGGGGYTF. In nucleotides, the CDR3 is TGTGCCAGCTCACCACCAGGCGGAGGCGGTGGCTACACCTTC.

Of note for this clonotype: A much larger clone lies a single base off, so this may be a read error. This rearrangement joins TRBV19 to TRBJ1-2, with 7 bases lining up with TRBD1. Germline V CDR1 and CDR2: LNHDA, SQIVND (reference sequence). Trimming cost V 6 bases and J 9 bases; bases outside gene matches: 13. The CDR3 runs 14 residues. DNA of the CDR3: TGTGCCAGTAGGGATAGAGGGGGCGCGGGTAGCTACACCTTC. Protein product: CASRDRGGAGSYTF.